The rows below give T cell receptor beta chains drawn from one sample of a study of beta chain features in type 1 diabetes. Produced via immunoSEQ multiplex PCR; TCRdb's table is partial and in-frame only. Of more than 300,000 clones listed, around 12% were seen once; the top ten hold 0.017%. The sample comprised naive CD4+ T cells from blood. The receptors shown here come from a man in his late teens or twenties in good health. Both conserved end residues are part of each CDR3. D genes are given only for firm matches. Clone size is given for some rows only: seen once, a few or many times, or a class if the clone is expanded.

D	V	J	size	DNA	CDR3
TRBD2	TRBV4-3	TRBJ2-7	few	TGCGCCAGCAGCCGAGGACTAGCGGACGAGCAGTACTTC	CASSRGLADEQYF
-	TRBV4-1	TRBJ1-5	few	TGCGCCAGCAGCCAAGATTGGGCAGGGAACAATCAGCCCCAGCATTTT	CASSQDWAGNNQPQHF
-	TRBV7-2	TRBJ2-1	-	TGTGCCAGCAGCTTAGCAGCGGCCCTACCGCGCGGTGAGCAGTTCTTC	CASSLAAALPRGEQFF
TRBD2	TRBV30	TRBJ2-1	-	TGTGCCTGGACCCCCCCCCAGCGGGGGGGCCTCATCTCCTACAATGAGCAGTTCTTC	CAWTPPQRGGLISYNEQFF
-	TRBV5-5	TRBJ2-3	-	TGTGCCAGCAGCTTGGATGCGGCTAGCACAGATACGCAGTATTTT	CASSLDAASTDTQYF
-	TRBV5-1	TRBJ1-1	few	TGCGCCAGCAGCCCGGTGGCGGGAGCGAACACTGAAGCTTTCTTT	CASSPVAGANTEAFF
-	TRBV5-1	TRBJ1-5	-	TGCGCCAGCAGCTTGTGGGCGGGTAGCAATCAGCCCCAGCATTTT	CASSLWAGSNQPQHF
-	TRBV28	TRBJ1-2	-	TGTGCCAGCAGTTACAGTAACTATGGCTACACCTTC	CASSYSNYGYTF
TRBD1	TRBV28	TRBJ1-1	-	TGTGCCAGCAGTCTATCCGGGACAGGGAGGACTGAAGCTTTCTTT	CASSLSGTGRTEAFF
TRBD1	TRBV6-5	TRBJ2-1	few	TGTGCCAGCAGACCGGGACAGGGTCTTGATGAGCAGTTCTTC	CASRPGQGLDEQFF
-	TRBV10-3	TRBJ1-1	few	TGTGCCATCAGTGACATCGAGAGGGCGGGAGCTTTCTTT	CAISDIERAGAFF
TRBD1	TRBV5-1	TRBJ2-5	few	TGCGCCAGCAGCTCGAGACCTCTAAGGACAGGCACGTACCAAGAGACCCAGTACTTC	CASSSRPLRTGTYQETQYF
TRBD2	TRBV6-4	TRBJ2-1	-	TGTGCCAGCAGTGACTTAGGGACTAACAATGAGCAGTTCTTC	CASSDLGTNNEQFF
-	TRBV29-1	TRBJ1-1	few	TGCAGCTCCACGGTTACGAACACTGAAGCTTTCTTT	CSSTVTNTEAFF
-	TRBV7-8	TRBJ1-5	-	TGTGCCAGCAGCTTAGCCCGGACTCTGAATCAGCCCCAGCATTTT	CASSLARTLNQPQHF
TRBD1	TRBV28	TRBJ1-2	few	TGTGCCAGCAACCCGGGACAGGCCTATGGCTACACCTTC	CASNPGQAYGYTF
-	TRBV4-3	TRBJ2-5	few	TGCGCCAGCAGCCAAGAACGGGGTTTGGGACAAGAGACCCAGTACTTC	CASSQERGLGQETQYF
TRBD2	TRBV5-4	TRBJ2-7	-	TGTGCCAGCAGCCCTGGGAGCGGGAGCTCCTACGAGCAGTACTTC	CASSPGSGSSYEQYF
-	TRBV19	TRBJ1-3	few	TGTGCCTCCCGGGGGTCGGCCTCTGGAAACACCATATATTTT	CASRGSASGNTIYF
-	TRBV28	TRBJ1-5	-	TGTGCCAGCAGTCTCACGGATCAGCCCCAGCATTTT	CASSLTDQPQHF
-	TRBV18	TRBJ1-2	-	TGTGCCAGCTCACCACAGGATCAGGACTATGGCTACACCTTC	CASSPQDQDYGYTF